Below are 15 T cell receptor beta chains sequenced from a single sample in a study of regulatory T cells in long-lasting Graves disease. Researchers made TCR beta libraries by using iRepertoire HTBI primers and running Arm-PCR on CDR3 regions. MiXCR was run by TCRdb on the multiplex PCR reads, yielding one entry per CDR3 protein. The sample carries 300,000 to 400,000 distinct CDR3 sequences, over 15% recorded once. Time point denoted: newly diagnosed GD, antithyroid drugs for less than 3 months. Preparation of the TCR library used RNA extracted from PBMCs. The sample also formed part of further work on T cells in Graves' hyperthyroidism and ophthalmopathy.

Sequences were derived from peripheral blood mononuclear cells (PBMCs), sampled at new diagnosis, from a patient treated with antithyroid drugs. The receptors were gathered from a man aged 40-55 years with Graves disease.

V gene TRBV5-8 combines with J gene TRBJ2-3; 9 bases line up with TRBD1. The closer fit of TRBJ2-5 to the DNA end suggests the J call may be wrong. Germline V gene lookup returns CDR1 SGHTS and CDR2 YDEGEE. The CDR3 is made up of 16 amino acids. This CDR3 reads CASSPGTGLFGETQYF. As DNA, the CDR3 is TGTGCCAGCAGCCCCGGGACAGGGCTTTTTGGAGAGACCCAGTACTTC.

This chain joins TRBV5-1 and TRBJ1-2; D perhaps matches TRBD1 (5 bases). The CDR3 is made up of 12 amino acids. CDR1 SGHRS and CDR2 YFSETQ come from the germline V gene. V shed 4 bases and J shed 7 bases, with 11 bases lying between them. The CDR3 nucleotides are TGCGCCAGCAGCATTGACAGTACTGGCTACACCTTC. Protein sequence: CASSIDSTGYTF. The full variable domain, its missing parts supplied by reference TRBV5-1 and TRBJ1-2, is KAGVTQTPRYLIKTRGQQVTLSCSPISGHRSVSWYQQTPGQGLQFLFEYFSETQRNKGNFPGRFSGRQFSNSRSEMNVSTLELGDSALYLCASSIDSTGYTFGSGTRLTVV.

A few counts support this clonotype. One end of the junction is discordant with germline, which a read error may explain. The chain has TRBV3-1 and TRBJ2-7; D unresolved. This CDR3 spans 15 amino acids. The germline V gene has CDR1 LGHDT and CDR2 YNNKEL (reference sequence). The CDR3 DNA reads TGTACCAGCAGCCAAGAGTGGCGCCCAACCTACGAGCAGTACTTC. Translating gives CTSSQEWRPTYEQYF.

This clonotype was recorded many times. The gene calls are TRBV24-1 and TRBJ1-5; 9 nucleotides align to TRBD1. V lost 4 bases to trimming and J lost 2 bases; unmatched junction nucleotides: 5. Germline V gives CDR1 KGHDR, CDR2 SFDVKD. The CDR3 has 16 amino acids. Written as DNA, the CDR3 is TGTGCCACCAGTGAGCGTACAGGGGGCCGCAATCAGCCCCAGCATTTT. Amino acids: CATSERTGGRNQPQHF.

The gene calls are TRBV14 and TRBJ2-7; D possibly corresponds to TRBD2 (6 bases). With 4 bases removed from V and 2 bases from J, the gap between germline ends came to 12 bases. In germline, CDR1 is SGHDN, CDR2 FVKESK. CDR3 size: 14 residues. The CDR3 region has the DNA TGTGCCAGCAGCCCTAGACTAGGGGCCTACGAGCAGTACTTC. Amino acid sequence: CASSPRLGAYEQYF. Using reference TRBV14 and TRBJ2-7 for the parts outside the CDR3, the full variable domain is EAGVTQFPSHSVIEKGQTVTLRCDPISGHDNLYWYRRVMGKEIKFLLHFVKESKQDESGMPNNRFLAERTGGTYSTLKVQPAELEDSGVYFCASSPRLGAYEQYFGPGTRLTVT.

The rearrangement uses TRBV10-2 and TRBJ2-1; D is perhaps TRBD2 (6 bases). The J call may not be correct, given that the DNA end is closer to TRBJ2-7. CDR3 length: 14 residues. CDR1 and CDR2 (germline): WSHSY, SAAADI. CDR3 sequence: CASRDYQLRNEQYF. CDR3 bases: TGCGCCAGCAGGGACTACCAGCTCCGCAATGAGCAGTACTTC.

This clonotype was seen a few times. This may be a read error, as it is one base from a much larger clone. The chain combines TRBV20-1 with TRBJ2-1; no reliable D call. Germline CDR1 is DFQATT and CDR2 is SNEGSKA (reference sequence). This CDR3 is built from 14 residues. The V end was cut by 1 base, the J end by 10 bases, with 17 bases between. The CDR3 coding sequence is TGCAGTGCTAGAGGTCCAGACTCGTCGTACGAGCAGTTCTTC. Translation gives CSARGPDSSYEQFF.

In regard to this clonotype: A far larger clone is one nucleotide away, so this likely arose from a read error. This chain joins TRBV27 and TRBJ2-1; TRBD1 might be the D (6 bases). Trimming removed 5 bases at V and 10 bases at J, with 18 bases between. CDR1 is MNHEY and CDR2 is SMNVEV in the germline V gene (reference sequence). This CDR3 comprises 14 residues. The CDR3 protein is CASSEFRGPYEQFF. Here the CDR3 DNA reads TGTGCCAGCAGTGAGTTCAGGGGACCCTACGAGCAGTTCTTC.

This clonotype came up many times. CDR3 nucleotide sequence: TGTGCCAGCGGTCAGGGCGAGGGCTATGGCTACACCTTC. It translates to CASGQGEGYGYTF. The V gene is TRBV2, the J gene TRBJ1-2, with a weak D call TRBD1 (5 bases). This CDR3 contains 13 residues. Trimming removed 8 bases from V and 4 bases from J, with 14 bases in between. Germline V CDR1 and CDR2: SNHLY, FYNNEI.

This clonotype has a count of ten or more. V gene TRBV2 combines with J gene TRBJ1-6; TRBD1 matches at 7 bases. The CDR3 consists of 14 residues. J gave up 14 bases and V 5 bases, and 12 bases lay outside the gene matches. The germline V gene has CDR1 SNHLY and CDR2 FYNNEI. The CDR3 sequence: CASSPTGALLSLHF. CDR3 nucleotides: TGTGCCAGCAGTCCAACAGGGGCACTTCTTTCCCTCCACTTT.

CDR3 residues: CASSSLAGLVNEQFF. The CDR3 region has the DNA TGCGCCAGCAGCTCACTAGCGGGGTTGGTCAATGAGCAGTTCTTC. This sequence joins TRBV5-1 and TRBJ2-1; TRBD2 matches at 10 bases. The germline gives CDR1 SGHRS, CDR2 YFSETQ. CDR3 size: 15 residues. The J segment lost 6 bases and the V segment lost 3 bases, leaving 6 bases of the junction unmatched.

Note on this clonotype: A much larger clonotype is one base distant, so this may be a read error. This chain connects TRBV28 to TRBJ1-5, with D unresolved. CDR1 and CDR2 from the germline V gene are MDHEN and SYDVKM. The CDR3 totals 12 residues. With 2 bases removed from V and 9 bases from J, the gap between germline ends came to 8 bases. CDR3 sequence reads: CASSLVPRPQHF. The CDR3 region has the DNA TGTGCCAGCAGTTTAGTCCCAAGGCCCCAGCATTTT.

Many counts were recorded for this clonotype. The chain has TRBV5-5 and TRBJ1-3, with no clear D. The germline V and J ends were trimmed by 3 bases and 3 bases, with 13 bases remaining between them. CDR3 length: 15 amino acids. Germline CDR1 and CDR2: SGHKS and YYEKEE (reference sequence). The CDR3 here is CASSSVPSNGNTIYF. DNA of the CDR3: TGTGCCAGCAGCTCGGTACCCAGTAATGGAAACACCATATATTTT.

The chain recombines TRBV5-1 with TRBJ1-2; 7 bases agree with TRBD1. The CDR3 sequence is 15 residues long. Germline V gene sequence: CDR1 SGHRS, CDR2 YFSETQ. Germline trimming cut 4 bases from V and 5 bases from J; bases unmatched to any gene: 11. CDR3 sequence: CASSLGQPPEYGYTF. The CDR3 region has the DNA TGCGCCAGCAGCCTGGGACAGCCGCCTGAGTATGGCTACACCTTC. Using reference TRBV5-1 and TRBJ1-2 for the parts outside the CDR3, the full variable domain is KAGVTQTPRYLIKTRGQQVTLSCSPISGHRSVSWYQQTPGQGLQFLFEYFSETQRNKGNFPGRFSGRQFSNSRSEMNVSTLELGDSALYLCASSLGQPPEYGYTFGSGTRLTVV.

This clonotype showed up just a few times. The chain uses TRBV24-1 and TRBJ1-5, with a possible D match to TRBD1 (5 bases). Trimming cost V 5 bases and J 7 bases, with 11 bases left between them. Germline lookup yields CDR1 KGHDR and CDR2 SFDVKD. This CDR3 region has 13 residues. The CDR3 nucleotides read TGTGCCACCAGTGTAGCAGGGTGGCAGCCCCAGCATTTT. This codes for CATSVAGWQPQHF.